Shown below are 17 T cell receptor beta chains from a single sample sequenced in a study of blood T cell repertoires in COVID-19. TCRdb's copy holds only in-frame clones and misses some; the assay was immunoSEQ multiplex PCR. Of around 150,000 clones in the sample, roughly 90% were seen once. The sequencing sample was made of peripheral blood. Receptor source: a man aged 18 to 30 with acute or convalescent COVID-19.

This clone occurred many times. This specimen includes other DNA sequences encoding the same CDR3. This chain joins TRBV6-5 and TRBJ1-2, with 10 bases aligning to TRBD1. The CDR3 length is 16 residues. Germline lookup yields CDR1 MNHEY and CDR2 SVGAGI. Trimming removed 1 base from V and 4 bases from J; junction bases left unmatched: 6. CDR3 protein: CASSYLRTGGGYGYTF. In DNA form, the CDR3 reads TGTGCCAGCAGTTACTTACGGACAGGGGGTGGCTATGGCTACACCTTC.

This clone was detected once. The chain recombines TRBV11-2 with TRBJ1-1; perhaps TRBD1 as D (5 bases). V was pared by 5 bases and J by 5 bases, with 15 bases between. CDR3 length equals 14 residues. Germline V gene data show CDR1 as SGHAT and CDR2 as FQNNGV. This CDR3 is CASSPGRGDTEAFF. CDR3 nucleotides: TGTGCCAGCAGCCCCGGACGGGGGGATACTGAAGCTTTCTTT.

The V call is TRBV7-6, the J call TRBJ2-7, with D possibly being TRBD2 (7 bases). CDR1 and CDR2 (germline): SGHVS, FNYEAQ. The V and J ends lost 4 bases and 3 bases respectively, with 22 bases between them. CDR3 length: 17 amino acids. CDR3 loop: CASSSGIRGRANYEQYF. The CDR3 DNA is TGTGCCAGCAGCTCCGGGATAAGGGGGAGGGCGAACTACGAGCAGTACTTC.

Points on this clone: One end of the junction fails to match germline, which may point to a read error. Written as DNA, the CDR3 is TGTGCCACCAGCAGAGATAAGGGATCTAGCCATCAGCCCCAGCATTTT. It specifies CATSRDKGSSHQPQHF. The chain combines TRBV15 with TRBJ1-5; D unresolved. Germline V gene sequence: CDR1 LNHNV, CDR2 YYDKDF (reference sequence). This CDR3 has 16 residues.

This clone was recorded only once. The V call is TRBV11-2, the J call TRBJ1-3, with D maybe TRBD1 (5 bases). The V gene's germline CDR1 is SGHAT and CDR2 FQNNGV. CDR3 length: 16 residues. Trimming stripped 7 bases from V and 0 bases from J, with 16 bases between. DNA for the CDR3: TGTGCCAGCATCCAATGGGGGGAACCCTCTGGAAACACCATATATTTT. Encoded protein: CASIQWGEPSGNTIYF.

The chain couples TRBV2 to TRBJ1-1; D gene ambiguous. The germline CDR1 and CDR2 sequences are SNHLY and FYNNEI. The CDR3 extends over 14 amino acids. Trimming removed 0 bases from V and 6 bases from J, with 11 bases in between. The DNA of the CDR3 is TGTGCCAGCAGTGAAGCAAGAGGAGACCCTGAAGCTTTCTTT. It is translated as CASSEARGDPEAFF.

The V gene is TRBV2, the J gene TRBJ2-5, with TRBD2 matching 7 bases. This CDR3 region has 16 residues. V was pared by 5 bases and J by 1 base, with 10 bases of the junction left unmatched. Germline V gene data show CDR1 as SNHLY and CDR2 as FYNNEI. For the CDR3, the DNA is TGTGCCAGCAGTCGGCTTGGGCTAGCGGTCCAAGAGACCCAGTACTTC. It yields the protein CASSRLGLAVQETQYF.

The chain employs TRBV19 and TRBJ1-2; 11 nucleotides line up with TRBD1. The CDR3 sequence is 14 residues long. The germline V gene has CDR1 LNHDA and CDR2 SQIVND (reference sequence). Germline trimming cut 8 bases from V and 6 bases from J; bases unmatched to any gene: 8. Here the CDR3 reads CASLRTGGINGYTF. For the CDR3, the DNA is TGTGCCAGTCTCCGGACAGGGGGCATAAATGGCTACACCTTC. Together with reference TRBV19 and TRBJ1-2, the CDR3 gives the full variable domain: DGGITQSPKYLFRKEGQNVTLSCEQNLNHDAMYWYRQDPGQGLRLIYYSQIVNDFQKGDIAEGYSVSREKKESFPLTVTSAQKNPTAFYLCASLRTGGINGYTFGSGTRLTVV.

The table lists this clone with a few counts. The chain is built from TRBV9 and TRBJ1-1, with D hard to call. The germline V and J ends were trimmed by 0 bases and 1 base, with 16 bases remaining between them. The CDR3 runs 17 residues. CDR1 SGDLS and CDR2 YYNGEE come from the germline V gene. CDR3 residues: CASSVGLGDGRNTEAFF. The CDR3, as DNA: TGTGCCAGCAGCGTAGGTCTCGGAGACGGCCGGAACACTGAAGCTTTCTTT.

The V gene is TRBV5-1, the J gene TRBJ1-4, with TRBD1 identical over 9 bases. Trimming cost V 1 base and J 0 bases; bases outside gene matches: 1. Germline V lookup: CDR1 SGHRS, CDR2 YFSETQ. CDR3 length: 16 residues. The DNA for the CDR3 is TGCGCCAGCAGCTTGCGACAGGGGGCAACTAATGAAAAACTGTTTTTT. This codes for CASSLRQGATNEKLFF.

The V gene is TRBV24-1, the J gene TRBJ2-1; TRBD2 agrees at 7 bases. V dropped 3 bases and J dropped 4; count of bases not matched to a gene: 8. Germline V gives CDR1 KGHDR, CDR2 SFDVKD. The CDR3 extends over 16 amino acids. DNA of the CDR3: TGTGCCACCAGTGATCCTTTTGCGGGAGCTTACAATGAGCAGTTCTTC. It translates to CATSDPFAGAYNEQFF.

The rearrangement uses TRBV12-3 or TRBV12-4 and TRBJ1-2, with D unresolved. This CDR3 region has 12 residues. The V gene lost 3 bases and the J gene lost 8 bases, with 10 bases spanning the gap. In DNA form, the CDR3 reads TGTGCCAGCAGTTTGTACGGGTACGGCTACACCTTC. Translating it yields CASSLYGYGYTF.

The chain is built from TRBV25-1 and TRBJ1-3, with a possible D match to TRBD1 (5 bases). The CDR3 runs 14 residues. Germline CDR1 and CDR2: MGHDK and SYGVNS. The V and J ends lost 6 bases and 6 bases respectively, with 15 bases between them. The CDR3 protein is CASSRGGSENTIYF. The CDR3 DNA is TGTGCCAGCAGCCGCGGGGGTTCAGAAAACACCATATATTTT.

This clone was seen a single time. The chain uses TRBV5-1 and TRBJ2-1; 8 bases are a match to TRBD2. Trimming at V came to 0 bases and at J to 8 bases, leaving 1 base not matched to a gene. Per germline, CDR1 SGHRS and CDR2 YFSETQ. This CDR3 region has 13 residues. The CDR3 coding sequence is TGCGCCAGCAGCTTGGGGACTAGCTATGAGCAGTTCTTC. It is translated as CASSLGTSYEQFF.

The chain uses TRBV19 and TRBJ1-6; unclear D gene. Germline CDR1 and CDR2: LNHDA and SQIVND (reference sequence). The V end lost 4 bases, the J end lost 7 bases, and 5 bases lay between the germline ends. This CDR3 has 12 amino acids. CDR3 DNA: TGTGCCAGTAGTAGGCCAAATTCACCCCTCCACTTT. Translated, it gives CASSRPNSPLHF.

This clone was seen only once. V usage is TRBV5-1 and J usage is TRBJ1-2; D unresolved. Germline values: CDR1 SGHRS, CDR2 YFSETQ. V shed 8 bases and J shed 6 bases, with 23 bases lying between them. The CDR3 is 15 residues long. The CDR3 is CASFNPGRDGDGYTF. CDR3 coding DNA: TGCGCCAGTTTTAATCCCGGGAGGGATGGTGATGGCTACACCTTC.

J is TRBJ1-4 and V is TRBV5-1; 9 bases map to TRBD1. This CDR3 has 15 amino acids. Trimming took 4 bases from V and 7 from J; bases not matched to a gene: 8. Germline V gene lookup returns CDR1 SGHRS and CDR2 YFSETQ. Here the CDR3 reads CASSGSGTGFEKLFF. CDR3 DNA: TGCGCCAGCAGCGGATCCGGGACAGGGTTTGAAAAACTGTTTTTT.